What follows are 10 T cell receptor beta chains derived from one specimen sequenced in a study of T cell responses to AZD1222 COVID-19 vaccine. Sequenced by immunoSEQ multiplex PCR; TCRdb stores in-frame clones only, minus some. The data hold 120,000 or so clones, with about 90% observed a single time. The source material was peripheral blood, sampled on day 0 of AZD1222 vaccination. Every receptor here comes from an adult in good health.

V is TRBV9 and J is TRBJ1-2; D is uncertain. Trimming stripped 0 bases from V and 5 bases from J, with 17 bases between. The CDR3 is 16 amino acids. Germline V gene sequence: CDR1 SGDLS, CDR2 YYNGEE. Here the CDR3 DNA reads TGTGCCAGCAGCGTAGAGCAACATGTGGTTAGGTATGGCTACACCTTC. Amino acid sequence: CASSVEQHVVRYGYTF.

The chain has TRBV9 and TRBJ2-1; 9 bases are a match to TRBD1. After removal of 3 bases from V and 6 bases from J, the junction contained 10 bases not matched to a gene. CDR3 length equals 16 residues. Germline V gene sequence: CDR1 SGDLS, CDR2 YYNGEE. The CDR3 DNA reads as TGTGCCAGCAGCGCCCCCCGGGACAGGGTTAGCAATGAGCAGTTCTTC. Residues: CASSAPRDRVSNEQFF.

The CDR3 DNA follows: TGTGCCAGCAGAAGAGACAGGGGGCATTATGGCTACACCTTC. It specifies CASRRDRGHYGYTF. The genes are TRBV6-4 and TRBJ1-2, with 10 bases matching TRBD1. CDR1 and CDR2 from the germline V gene are MRHNA and SNTAGT. V was clipped by 6 bases and J by 5 bases; unmatched bases: 6. CDR3 size: 14 residues.

J is TRBJ2-1 and V is TRBV5-6; 8 bases match TRBD1. The CDR3 spans 15 residues. V dropped 3 bases and J dropped 5; count of bases not matched to a gene: 7. CDR1 and CDR2 from the germline V gene are SGHDT and YYEEEE. The CDR3 protein is CASSSRQGYNNEQFF. CDR3 in DNA: TGTGCCAGCAGCTCCAGACAGGGGTACAACAATGAGCAGTTCTTC.

J is TRBJ1-2 and V is TRBV5-4; 10 bases fit TRBD1. The germline gives CDR1 SGHNT, CDR2 YYREEE (reference sequence). V dropped 3 bases and J dropped 4; count of bases not matched to a gene: 6. CDR3 length: 15 amino acids. The CDR3 sequence is CASSSGTGAGYGYTF. In DNA, the CDR3 is TGTGCCAGCAGCTCCGGGACAGGGGCAGGCTATGGCTACACCTTC.

The rearrangement joins TRBV6-5 to TRBJ1-5; 8 bases are shared with TRBD1. V lost 6 bases to trimming and J lost 4 bases; unmatched junction nucleotides: 5. The CDR3 extends over 14 amino acids. Germline V lookup: CDR1 MNHEY, CDR2 SVGAGI. CDR3 protein: CASRKQGVNQPQHF. Here the CDR3 DNA reads TGTGCCAGCAGAAAACAGGGGGTAAATCAGCCCCAGCATTTT.

The V call is TRBV21-1, the J call TRBJ2-3; TRBD1, the D gene given by the table, was not confirmed from the DNA. TRBV21-1 is described as a pseudogene. The CDR3 is 16 amino acids. CDR3 protein: CASPTKGRGRTDTQYF. CDR3 sequence (DNA): TGTGCCAGCCCCACAAAGGGCAGGGGGCGTACAGATACGCAGTATTTT.

V is TRBV2 and J is TRBJ1-2, with D possibly matching TRBD1 (5 bases). The V gene lost 6 bases and the J gene lost 6 bases, with 26 bases spanning the gap. Germline V gene sequence: CDR1 SNHLY, CDR2 FYNNEI. The CDR3 totals 17 residues. CDR3 DNA: TGTGCCAGCAGACGCAGGACATCCCTACGATTGGGCGATGGCTACACCTTC. It is translated as CASRRRTSLRLGDGYTF.

The genes are TRBV20-1 and TRBJ2-5; TRBD2 matches 7 bases. The V and J ends lost 3 bases and 5 bases, in that order; junction bases with no gene match: 9. This CDR3 spans 14 amino acids. Germline assignment: CDR1 DFQATT and CDR2 SNEGSKA (reference sequence). The CDR3 loop is CSASERGPGETQYF. CDR3 DNA: TGCAGTGCTAGTGAGCGGGGCCCCGGGGAGACCCAGTACTTC.

This clone is a singleton in its sample. The chain employs TRBV28 and TRBJ2-4; D is possibly TRBD2 (5 bases). The CDR3 sequence is 13 residues long. V lost 3 bases and J 8 bases, leaving 11 bases between the germline ends. CDR1 is MDHEN, CDR2 SYDVKM, per germline. DNA for the CDR3: TGTGCCAGCAGTTTCGGGGAAGGGTACATTCAGTACTTC. As protein: CASSFGEGYIQYF.